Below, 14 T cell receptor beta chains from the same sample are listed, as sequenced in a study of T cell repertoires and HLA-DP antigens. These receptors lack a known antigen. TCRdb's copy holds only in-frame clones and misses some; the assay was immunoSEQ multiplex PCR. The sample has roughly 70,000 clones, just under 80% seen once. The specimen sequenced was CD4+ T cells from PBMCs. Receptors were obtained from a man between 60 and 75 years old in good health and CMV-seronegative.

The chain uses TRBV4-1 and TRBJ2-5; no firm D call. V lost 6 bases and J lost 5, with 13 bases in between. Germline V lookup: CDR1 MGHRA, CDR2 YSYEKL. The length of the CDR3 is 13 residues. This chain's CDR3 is CASSQWRTETQYF. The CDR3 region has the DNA TGCGCCAGCAGTCAGTGGAGAACGGAGACCCAGTACTTC.

CDR3 region: CASSPLTIRGESNQPQHF. The CDR3 bases are TGTGCCAGCAGTCCTCTTACGATCAGGGGGGAAAGCAATCAGCCCCAGCATTTT. The chain recombines TRBV27 with TRBJ1-5, with 7 bases matching TRBD1. CDR3 size: 18 residues. The V segment lost 5 bases and the J segment 1 base; nucleotides outside the gene matches: 14. Germline CDR1 MNHEY, CDR2 SMNVEV (reference sequence).

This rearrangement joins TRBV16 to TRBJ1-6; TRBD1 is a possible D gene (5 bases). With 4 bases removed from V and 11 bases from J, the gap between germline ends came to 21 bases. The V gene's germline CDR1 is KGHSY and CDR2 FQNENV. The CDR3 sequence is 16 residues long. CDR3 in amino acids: CASSRGGGPAEAPLHF. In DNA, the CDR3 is TGTGCCAGCAGCCGAGGTGGGGGTCCTGCAGAGGCACCCCTCCACTTT.

The CDR3 sequence is CASSQFLAAGETQYF. As DNA, the CDR3 is TGTGCCAGCAGCCAATTCCTCGCGGCGGGGGAGACCCAGTACTTC. V gene TRBV14 combines with J gene TRBJ2-5; D perhaps matches TRBD2 (6 bases). The germline CDR1 and CDR2 sequences are SGHDN and FVKESK. The CDR3 runs to 15 residues. Trimming left V 2 bases short and J 5 bases short, with 15 bases between.

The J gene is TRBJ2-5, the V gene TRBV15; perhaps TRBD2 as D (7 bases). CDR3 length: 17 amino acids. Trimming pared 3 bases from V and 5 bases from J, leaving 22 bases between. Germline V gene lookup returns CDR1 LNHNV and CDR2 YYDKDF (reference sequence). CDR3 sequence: CATSRAPREGRGETQYF. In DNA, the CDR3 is TGTGCCACCAGCAGGGCCCCTAGAGAGGGGAGGGGGGAGACCCAGTACTTC.

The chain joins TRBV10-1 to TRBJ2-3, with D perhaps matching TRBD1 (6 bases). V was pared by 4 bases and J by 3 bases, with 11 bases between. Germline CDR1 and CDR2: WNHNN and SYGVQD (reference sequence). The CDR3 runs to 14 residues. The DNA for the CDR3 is TGCGCCAGCAGTGTGTTGGACAGTACAGATACGCAGTATTTT. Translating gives CASSVLDSTDTQYF.

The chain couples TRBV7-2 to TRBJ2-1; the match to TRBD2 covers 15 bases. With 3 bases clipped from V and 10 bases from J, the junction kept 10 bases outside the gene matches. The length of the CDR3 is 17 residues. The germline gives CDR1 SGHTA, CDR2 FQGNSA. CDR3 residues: CASSFPGTSGRSGEQFF. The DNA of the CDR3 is TGTGCCAGCAGCTTCCCAGGGACTAGCGGGAGGTCAGGAGAGCAGTTCTTC.

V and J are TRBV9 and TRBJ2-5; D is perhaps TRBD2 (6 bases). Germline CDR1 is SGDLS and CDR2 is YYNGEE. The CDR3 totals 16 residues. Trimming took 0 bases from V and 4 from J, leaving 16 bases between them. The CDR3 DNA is TGTGCCAGCAGCGTAGGGAGGGGATCCTCGAGAGAGACCCAGTACTTC. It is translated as CASSVGRGSSRETQYF.

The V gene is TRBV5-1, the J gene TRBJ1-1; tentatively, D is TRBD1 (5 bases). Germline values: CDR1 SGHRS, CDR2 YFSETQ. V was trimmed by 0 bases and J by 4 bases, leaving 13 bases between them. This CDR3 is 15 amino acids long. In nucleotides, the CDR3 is TGCGCCAGCAGCTTGGTTTTTGGGACTGCCACTGAAGCTTTCTTT. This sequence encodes CASSLVFGTATEAFF. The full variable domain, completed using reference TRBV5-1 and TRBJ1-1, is KAGVTQTPRYLIKTRGQQVTLSCSPISGHRSVSWYQQTPGQGLQFLFEYFSETQRNKGNFPGRFSGRQFSNSRSEMNVSTLELGDSALYLCASSLVFGTATEAFFGQGTRLTVV.

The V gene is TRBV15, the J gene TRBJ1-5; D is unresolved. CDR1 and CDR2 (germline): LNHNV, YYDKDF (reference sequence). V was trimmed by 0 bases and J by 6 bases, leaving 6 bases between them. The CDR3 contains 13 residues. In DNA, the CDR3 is TGTGCCACCAGCAGAGACGTCAGTCAGCCCCAGCATTTT. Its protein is CATSRDVSQPQHF.

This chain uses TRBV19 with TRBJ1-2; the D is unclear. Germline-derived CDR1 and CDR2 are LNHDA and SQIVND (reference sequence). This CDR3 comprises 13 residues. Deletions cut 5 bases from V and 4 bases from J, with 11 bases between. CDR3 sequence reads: CASSAQTGYGYTF. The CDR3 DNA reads TGTGCCAGTAGTGCACAGACGGGCTATGGCTACACCTTC.

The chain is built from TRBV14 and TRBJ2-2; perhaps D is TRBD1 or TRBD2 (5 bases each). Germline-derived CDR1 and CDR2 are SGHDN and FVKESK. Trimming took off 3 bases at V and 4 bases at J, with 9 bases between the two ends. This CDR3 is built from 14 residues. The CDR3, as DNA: TGTGCCAGCAGCCAGGGGACGGTCACCGGGGAGCTGTTTTTT. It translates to CASSQGTVTGELFF.

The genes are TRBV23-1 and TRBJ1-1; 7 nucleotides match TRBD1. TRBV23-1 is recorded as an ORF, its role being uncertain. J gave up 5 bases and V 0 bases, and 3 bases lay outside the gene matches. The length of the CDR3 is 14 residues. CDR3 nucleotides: TGCGCCAGCAGTCAATCACTCAGGGGGACTGAAGCTTTCTTT. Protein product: CASSQSLRGTEAFF.

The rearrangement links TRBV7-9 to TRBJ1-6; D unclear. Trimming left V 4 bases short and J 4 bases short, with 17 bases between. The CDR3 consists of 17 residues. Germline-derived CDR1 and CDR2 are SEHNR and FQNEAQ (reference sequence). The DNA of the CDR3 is TGTGCCAGCAGCTCCTATGCGGTCCAGGAATATAATTCACCCCTCCACTTT. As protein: CASSSYAVQEYNSPLHF.